A selection of T cell receptor beta chains follows, all from one sample in a study of T cell responses to AZD1222 COVID-19 vaccine. Only in-frame clones appear in the TCRdb table, and some are missing; sequencing was by immunoSEQ multiplex PCR. The table includes 110,000 to 150,000 clones, roughly nine tenths detected once. Source: peripheral blood, taken on day 0 of AZD1222 vaccination. The receptors shown here come from an adult in good health. CDR3s include the opening cysteine and the closing phenylalanine or tryptophan. Fields, in order: CDR3 DNA, CDR3 protein, CDR3 length, clone size, D gene, V gene, J gene. D genes are given only for firm matches. Rows may omit the clone size; those that give it use once, few, many or a size class.

CDR3 DNA: TGTGCCAGCAGCTTGGTATCATTTGGGGGCCAAGCTTTCTTT
CDR3 protein: CASSLVSFGGQAFF
CDR3 length: 14
clone size: NA
D gene: NA
V gene: TRBV5-5
J gene: TRBJ1-1

CDR3 DNA: TGTGCCAGCAGCCCCAGCTGGCCTAACGGCTACACCTTC
CDR3 protein: CASSPSWPNGYTF
CDR3 length: 13
clone size: NA
D gene: NA
V gene: TRBV27
J gene: TRBJ1-2

CDR3 DNA: TGTGCCACCAGTGATGCCGGGACAGGTCGCTACGAGCAGTACTTC
CDR3 protein: CATSDAGTGRYEQYF
CDR3 length: 15
clone size: NA
D gene: TRBD1
V gene: TRBV24-1
J gene: TRBJ2-7

CDR3 DNA: TGTGCCAGCAGTAGCGCCTTTACAGATACGCAGTATTTT
CDR3 protein: CASSSAFTDTQYF
CDR3 length: 13
clone size: NA
D gene: NA
V gene: TRBV6-5
J gene: TRBJ2-3

CDR3 DNA: TGTGCCTGGAGTTCCCTTAGGACAGGGGGCACCTATGGCTACACCTTC
CDR3 protein: CAWSSLRTGGTYGYTF
CDR3 length: 16
clone size: NA
D gene: TRBD1
V gene: TRBV30
J gene: TRBJ1-2

CDR3 DNA: TGTGCCAGCAGGTTCCCCCCGTCAGAGACCCAGTACTTC
CDR3 protein: CASRFPPSETQYF
CDR3 length: 13
clone size: NA
D gene: NA
V gene: TRBV7-3
J gene: TRBJ2-5

CDR3 DNA: TGTGCCACCTTAGCCCCGGGACGGGGGATCTACGAGCAGTACTTC
CDR3 protein: CATLAPGRGIYEQYF
CDR3 length: 15
clone size: few
D gene: NA
V gene: TRBV6-5
J gene: TRBJ2-7

CDR3 DNA: TGTGCCAGCAGCCCAATAGACAGGGGGACGAGCACTGAAGCTTTCTTT
CDR3 protein: CASSPIDRGTSTEAFF
CDR3 length: 16
clone size: NA
D gene: TRBD1
V gene: TRBV3-1/TRBV3-2
J gene: TRBJ1-1

CDR3 DNA: TGTGCCAGCTCACCACCGATCCCCAGCGAGCAGTACTTC
CDR3 protein: CASSPPIPSEQYF
CDR3 length: 13
clone size: NA
D gene: NA
V gene: TRBV18
J gene: TRBJ2-7

CDR3 DNA: TGTGCCAGCACCAGGCGGGCGGGAGAGACCCAGTACTTC
CDR3 protein: CASTRRAGETQYF
CDR3 length: 13
clone size: NA
D gene: NA
V gene: TRBV3-1/TRBV3-2
J gene: TRBJ2-5

CDR3 DNA: TGTGCCAGCAGCTCTCAGGGTTCGGGACTAGCGTCTTCCGAGCAGTACTTC
CDR3 protein: CASSSQGSGLASSEQYF
CDR3 length: 17
clone size: NA
D gene: TRBD2
V gene: TRBV7-2
J gene: TRBJ2-7

CDR3 DNA: TGTGCCAGCAGCGATCCAGAGACCCAGTACTTC
CDR3 protein: CASSDPETQYF
CDR3 length: 11
clone size: NA
D gene: NA
V gene: TRBV21-1
J gene: TRBJ2-5

CDR3 DNA: TGTGCCAGTAGTATACAAGGAGGGAGGGTGGCGGAGACCCAGTACTTC
CDR3 protein: CASSIQGGRVAETQYF
CDR3 length: 16
clone size: NA
D gene: TRBD2
V gene: TRBV19
J gene: TRBJ2-5

CDR3 DNA: TGTGCCAGCAGTATCCGGGACTCCTACACAGATACGCAGTATTTT
CDR3 protein: CASSIRDSYTDTQYF
CDR3 length: 15
clone size: once
D gene: NA
V gene: TRBV7-8
J gene: TRBJ2-3

CDR3 DNA: TGTGCCAGCAGCGTAGATCTGGGGGCAAGTGAGCAGTACTTC
CDR3 protein: CASSVDLGASEQYF
CDR3 length: 14
clone size: NA
D gene: NA
V gene: TRBV9
J gene: TRBJ2-7

CDR3 DNA: TGTGCCAGCAGTTACTCCGAGCGCCTGCGTAACGGGGAGCTGTTTTTT
CDR3 protein: CASSYSERLRNGELFF
CDR3 length: 16
clone size: NA
D gene: NA
V gene: TRBV6-5
J gene: TRBJ2-2

CDR3 DNA: TGTGCCTGGAGCGATACTGGGGGTACTAATGAAAAACTGTTTTTT
CDR3 protein: CAWSDTGGTNEKLFF
CDR3 length: 15
clone size: NA
D gene: NA
V gene: TRBV30
J gene: TRBJ1-4

CDR3 DNA: TGTGCCAGCAGTTACTCGCCGGACAGGGTCTGGAATGAGCAGTTCTTC
CDR3 protein: CASSYSPDRVWNEQFF
CDR3 length: 16
clone size: NA
D gene: TRBD1
V gene: TRBV6-2/TRBV6-3
J gene: TRBJ2-1

CDR3 DNA: TGTGCCAGCAGCGCCGGGACGGGGGGGTTCAATGAGCAGTTCTTC
CDR3 protein: CASSAGTGGFNEQFF
CDR3 length: 15
clone size: NA
D gene: TRBD2
V gene: TRBV13
J gene: TRBJ2-1

CDR3 DNA: TGTGCCACCAGCAGAGAAACAGGGTTCGGGGAAAAACTGTTTTTT
CDR3 protein: CATSRETGFGEKLFF
CDR3 length: 15
clone size: NA
D gene: NA
V gene: TRBV15
J gene: TRBJ1-4

CDR3 DNA: TGTGCCAGCAGCACGGACAGGGGGAATCAGCCCCAGCATTTT
CDR3 protein: CASSTDRGNQPQHF
CDR3 length: 14
clone size: NA
D gene: TRBD1
V gene: TRBV6-5
J gene: TRBJ1-5

CDR3 DNA: TGTGCCAGCAGCTTCACTAGCGGGGGTTCAGATACGCAGTATTTT
CDR3 protein: CASSFTSGGSDTQYF
CDR3 length: 15
clone size: NA
D gene: TRBD2
V gene: TRBV11-2
J gene: TRBJ2-3

CDR3 DNA: TGTGCCAGCAGTTTCGGGCCACGTTACACCTTC
CDR3 protein: CASSFGPRYTF
CDR3 length: 11
clone size: NA
D gene: NA
V gene: TRBV12-3/TRBV12-4
J gene: TRBJ1-2

CDR3 DNA: TGTGCCAGCAGCTTGGGGGTTAGGACTGAAGCTTTCTTT
CDR3 protein: CASSLGVRTEAFF
CDR3 length: 13
clone size: NA
D gene: NA
V gene: TRBV5-6
J gene: TRBJ1-1

CDR3 DNA: TGTGCCAGTAGTATAGTTCTCGGGACACACTACAATGAGCAGTTCTTC
CDR3 protein: CASSIVLGTHYNEQFF
CDR3 length: 16
clone size: NA
D gene: NA
V gene: TRBV19
J gene: TRBJ2-1